A single sample is the source of the 2 T cell receptor beta chains below, sequenced in a study of blood T cells in healthy people across ages. Primers used in a second PCR of roughly 6 to 11 cycles were a sample-barcoded 5' primer and a J-beta primer mix. MiXCR was run by TCRdb on the 5' RACE reads, yielding one entry per CDR3 protein. The sample lists 1.5 million to 2 million distinct CDR3 sequences, over 25% occurring once. The specimen was blood. Every receptor here comes from a woman aged 30 to 39 in good health.

The chain couples TRBV7-9 to TRBJ2-5; 8 bases align to TRBD2. The CDR3 sequence is 16 residues long. Germline V CDR1 and CDR2: SEHNR, FQNEAQ (reference sequence). With 5 bases clipped from V and 0 bases from J, the junction kept 8 bases outside the gene matches. DNA for the CDR3: TGTGCCAGCAGCCTGGGTAGCGGGACGTACCAAGAGACCCAGTACTTC. Protein sequence: CASSLGSGTYQETQYF.

This CDR3 reads CASSIGDGTIGANVLTF. Written as DNA, the CDR3 is TGTGCCAGTAGTATCGGGGACGGCACAATTGGGGCCAACGTCCTGACTTTC. The chain uses TRBV19 and TRBJ2-6; D is tentatively TRBD1 or TRBD2 (5 bases each). CDR3 length equals 17 residues. Trimming pared 3 bases from V and 3 bases from J, leaving 15 bases between. Germline CDR1 LNHDA, CDR2 SQIVND (reference sequence).